These 19 T cell receptor beta chains were sequenced from one sample in a study of identical twins. TCRdb recomputed calls from the 5' RACE reads with MiXCR, one row per CDR3 protein. The sample lists 300,000 to 400,000 distinct CDR3 sequences, about 12% occurring once. These data were likewise used in another study, on yellow fever vaccine responses in identical twins.

Specimen: CD8+ T cells sorted from blood. The receptors were gathered from a woman between 18 and 29 years old in good health.

This clonotype was seen a handful of times. The chain combines TRBV9 with TRBJ1-3, with a weak D call TRBD1 (6 bases). The germline V gene has CDR1 SGDLS and CDR2 YYNGEE. This CDR3 has 17 residues. Trimming took off 2 bases at V and 0 bases at J, with 15 bases between the two ends. In DNA, the CDR3 is TGTGCCAGCAGCGTTTCTTCCCCGGACAGCTCTGGAAACACCATATATTTT. This sequence encodes CASSVSSPDSSGNTIYF.

This clonotype has just a few counts. This chain uses TRBV18 with TRBJ2-7, with 11 bases that match TRBD1. CDR1 KGHSH and CDR2 LQKENI come from the germline V gene. The CDR3 has 15 residues. V dropped 3 bases and J dropped 1; count of bases not matched to a gene: 2. CDR3 amino acids: CASSPGTGGSYEQYV. The CDR3 region has the DNA TGTGCCAGCTCACCGGGGACAGGGGGGTCCTACGAGCAGTACGTC.

The chain is built from TRBV7-9 and TRBJ1-1, with D maybe TRBD1 (6 bases). Between the trimmed V and J ends, which lost 6 bases and 3 bases, there was a span of 20 bases. CDR1 and CDR2 from the germline V gene are SEHNR and FQNEAQ (reference sequence). This CDR3 region has 16 residues. The CDR3 coding sequence is TGTGCCAGCAGTCTAGAGGGTTACAGGGAGGACACTGAAGCTTTCTTT. Its protein is CASSLEGYREDTEAFF.

This clonotype has just a few counts. The chain uses TRBV6-1 and TRBJ1-5; D uncertain. Trimming removed 1 base at V and 4 bases at J, with 14 bases between. Germline V gene sequence: CDR1 MNHNS, CDR2 SASEGT. The CDR3 length is 16 residues. CDR3 protein: CASSEGLVAINQPQHF. The CDR3 nucleotides read TGTGCCAGCAGTGAAGGGCTGGTGGCTATTAATCAGCCCCAGCATTTT.

This clonotype was counted a few times. The genes are TRBV5-6 and TRBJ2-4; 7 positions match TRBD2. Germline V CDR1 and CDR2: SGHDT, YYEEEE. The ends lost 0 bases at V and 10 bases at J; junction bases unmatched: 7. There are 14 residues in the CDR3. For the CDR3, the DNA is TGTGCCAGCAGCTTGGGGGGGGAGGGGAGAATTCAGTACTTC. Translated, it gives CASSLGGEGRIQYF.

This clonotype has a handful of counts. This rearrangement joins TRBV24-1 to TRBJ2-2, with D perhaps TRBD1 or TRBD2 (6 bases each). CDR3 length: 16 residues. With 6 bases removed from V and 2 bases from J, the gap between germline ends came to 15 bases. The germline V gene encodes CDR1 KGHDR and CDR2 SFDVKD. The CDR3 DNA reads as TGTGCCACCAGTAACCCCGAGGGGGGTAACACCGGGGAGCTGTTTTTT. It codes for CATSNPEGGNTGELFF.

The chain links TRBV20-1 to TRBJ2-7, with unresolved D. The V gene lost 3 bases and the J gene lost 3 bases, with 9 bases spanning the gap. The CDR3 runs to 12 residues. Germline lookup yields CDR1 DFQATT and CDR2 SNEGSKA (reference sequence). The CDR3 DNA reads TGCAGTGCTAGTTTGCGTGACTACGAGCAGTACGTC. Encoded protein: CSASLRDYEQYV.

This chain connects TRBV20-1 to TRBJ2-5; TRBD2 matches 14 bases. Losses at the gene ends were 3 bases for V and 1 base for J; bases not matched to a gene: 4. Germline loops: CDR1 DFQATT, CDR2 SNEGSKA (reference sequence). The CDR3 extends over 16 amino acids. This chain's CDR3 is CSARTGLAGVQETQYF. In DNA, the CDR3 is TGCAGTGCTAGGACGGGACTAGCGGGAGTCCAAGAGACCCAGTACTTC.

This clonotype was seen a few times. The chain joins TRBV27 to TRBJ2-1, with 8 nucleotides matching TRBD2. CDR1 is MNHEY and CDR2 is SMNVEV in the germline V gene (reference sequence). The CDR3 contains 18 residues. Trimming at V came to 5 bases and at J to 5 bases, leaving 17 bases not matched to a gene. CDR3 sequence (DNA): TGTGCCAGCAGTCTCAAACCTTATGGCGGGAGGCCCGACAATGAGCAGTTCTTC. Translation gives CASSLKPYGGRPDNEQFF.

This clonotype has a handful of counts. J is TRBJ1-6 and V is TRBV28; 9 bases align to TRBD1. This CDR3 region has 14 residues. Germline CDR1 MDHEN, CDR2 SYDVKM. V was pared by 5 bases and J by 9 bases, with 5 bases of the junction left unmatched. The CDR3 sequence is CASSRQGGFSPLHF. The CDR3 coding sequence is TGTGCCAGCAGTCGACAGGGGGGTTTTTCACCCCTCCACTTT.

This clonotype turned up a few times. CDR3: CASSPQLAGVVGTQYF. CDR3 bases: TGTGCCAGCAGTCCGCAGTTAGCGGGAGTAGTAGGGACCCAGTACTTC. The chain uses TRBV12-3 or TRBV12-4 and TRBJ2-5; 9 nucleotides match TRBD2. The CDR3 loop spans 16 amino acids. J lost 7 bases, V lost 5 bases, and 14 bases had no gene match.

This clonotype was counted ten times or more. The V and J genes are TRBV3-1 and TRBJ2-1; no clear D. The V end lost 3 bases, the J end lost 12 bases, and 18 bases lay between the germline ends. The germline gives CDR1 LGHDT, CDR2 YNNKEL (reference sequence). The CDR3 contains 14 residues. CDR3 residues: CASSQTLQKVGQFF. The CDR3 DNA reads as TGTGCCAGCAGCCAGACCTTACAAAAAGTCGGGCAGTTCTTC.

This clonotype was found a few times. V is TRBV24-1 and J is TRBJ2-7; the match to TRBD2 covers 7 bases. The ends lost 4 bases at V and 3 bases at J; junction bases unmatched: 5. CDR1 is KGHDR, CDR2 SFDVKD, per germline. This CDR3 spans 14 amino acids. This CDR3 reads CATSDATSDYEQYF. Written as DNA, the CDR3 is TGTGCCACCAGTGACGCTACTAGCGACTACGAGCAGTACTTC.

In its sample, this clonotype was seen a few times. The chain joins TRBV6-5 to TRBJ2-1, with D perhaps being TRBD1 or TRBD2 (6 bases each). In germline, CDR1 is MNHEY, CDR2 SVGAGI. Trimming took 0 bases from V and 6 from J, leaving 12 bases between them. This CDR3 comprises 15 residues. The CDR3 bases are TGTGCCAGCAGTTACTCTGACAGGAGGGTCAATGAGCAGTTCTTC. Translated: CASSYSDRRVNEQFF.

This clonotype was seen many times. The chain recombines TRBV27 with TRBJ2-7, with TRBD2 matching 9 bases. Per the germline V gene, CDR1 is MNHEY and CDR2 is SMNVEV (reference sequence). V dropped 0 bases and J dropped 3; count of bases not matched to a gene: 9. The CDR3 contains 17 residues. The DNA for the CDR3 is TGTGCCAGCAGTTTATCGTGGGCTAGCGGGGATAGCTACGAGCAGTACTTC. Translated, it gives CASSLSWASGDSYEQYF.

This clonotype was counted a few times. The chain is built from TRBV5-1 and TRBJ2-3; D is perhaps TRBD1 or TRBD2 (5 bases each). The germline V and J ends were trimmed by 3 bases and 2 bases, with 10 bases remaining between them. Germline V gene data show CDR1 as SGHRS and CDR2 as YFSETQ. This CDR3 region has 14 residues. The CDR3 loop reads CASSSGTLTDTQYF. The CDR3 nucleotides are TGCGCCAGCAGCTCGGGGACCCTCACAGATACGCAGTATTTT. The whole variable domain, remainder taken from reference TRBV5-1 and TRBJ2-3, is KAGVTQTPRYLIKTRGQQVTLSCSPISGHRSVSWYQQTPGQGLQFLFEYFSETQRNKGNFPGRFSGRQFSNSRSEMNVSTLELGDSALYLCASSSGTLTDTQYFGPGTRLTVL.

At least ten counts were recorded for this clonotype. The rearrangement joins TRBV18 to TRBJ2-3; D is undetermined. V was pared by 0 bases and J by 2 bases, with 3 bases between. The CDR3 runs to 13 residues. The V gene's germline CDR1 is KGHSH and CDR2 LQKENI. DNA for the CDR3: TGTGCCAGCTCACCACCCCACACAGATACGCAGTATTTT. Protein product: CASSPPHTDTQYF.

In its sample, this clonotype was seen a few times. The rearrangement joins TRBV20-1 to TRBJ1-2; TRBD1 aligns across 7 bases. J was trimmed by 3 bases and V by 3 bases; bases with no gene match: 4. This CDR3 contains 13 residues. Germline V CDR1 and CDR2: DFQATT, SNEGSKA (reference sequence). The CDR3 DNA follows: TGCAGTGCTAGGACAGGACAGGACTATGGCTACACCTTC. Translating gives CSARTGQDYGYTF.

The rearrangement joins TRBV9 to TRBJ1-1; D not certain. The V end lost 7 bases, the J end lost 0 bases, and 10 bases lay between the germline ends. Looked up from germline, CDR1 is SGDLS and CDR2 is YYNGEE. CDR3 length: 13 amino acids. The CDR3, as DNA: TGTGCCAGCGGCCCGACGGTGAACACTGAAGCTTTCTTT. This codes for CASGPTVNTEAFF.